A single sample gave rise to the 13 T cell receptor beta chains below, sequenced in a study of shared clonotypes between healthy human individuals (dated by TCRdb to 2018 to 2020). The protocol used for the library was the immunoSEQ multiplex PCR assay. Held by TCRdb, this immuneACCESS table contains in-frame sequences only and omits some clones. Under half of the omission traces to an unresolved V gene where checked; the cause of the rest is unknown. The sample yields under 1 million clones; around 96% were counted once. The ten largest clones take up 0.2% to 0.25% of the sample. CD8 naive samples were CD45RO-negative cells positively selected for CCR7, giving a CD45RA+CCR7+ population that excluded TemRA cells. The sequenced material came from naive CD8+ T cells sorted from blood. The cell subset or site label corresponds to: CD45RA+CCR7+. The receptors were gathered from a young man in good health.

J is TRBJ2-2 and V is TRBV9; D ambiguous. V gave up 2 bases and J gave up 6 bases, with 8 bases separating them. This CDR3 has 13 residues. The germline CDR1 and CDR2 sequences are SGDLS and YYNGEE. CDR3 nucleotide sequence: TGTGCCAGCAGCGTGCTAAGGGCCGGGGAGCTGTTTTTT. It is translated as CASSVLRAGELFF.

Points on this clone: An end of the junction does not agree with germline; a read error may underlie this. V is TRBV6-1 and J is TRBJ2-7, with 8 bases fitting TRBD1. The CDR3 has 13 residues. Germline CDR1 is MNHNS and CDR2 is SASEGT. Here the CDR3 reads CASSPDRAKVTNF. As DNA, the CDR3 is TGTGCCAGCAGTCCGGACAGGGCCAAGGTTACGAACTTC.

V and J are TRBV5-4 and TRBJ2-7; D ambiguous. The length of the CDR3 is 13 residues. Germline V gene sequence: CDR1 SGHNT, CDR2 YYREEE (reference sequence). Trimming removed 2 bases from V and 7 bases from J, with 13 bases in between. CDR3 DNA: TGTGCCAGCAGCTTTGGTTTCCCGAAGGAGCAGTACTTC. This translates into CASSFGFPKEQYF. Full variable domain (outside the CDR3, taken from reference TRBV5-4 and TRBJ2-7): ETGVTQSPTHLIKTRGQQVTLRCSSQSGHNTVSWYQQALGQGPQFIFQYYREEENGRGNFPPRFSGLQFPNYSSELNVNALELDDSALYLCASSFGFPKEQYFGPGTRLTVT.

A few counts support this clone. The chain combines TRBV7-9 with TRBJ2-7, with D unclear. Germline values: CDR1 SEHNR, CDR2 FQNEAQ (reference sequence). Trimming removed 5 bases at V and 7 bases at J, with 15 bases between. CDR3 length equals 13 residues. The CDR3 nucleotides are TGTGCCAGCAGCCGCAGTGGGCTGTCGGAGCAGTACTTC. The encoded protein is CASSRSGLSEQYF.

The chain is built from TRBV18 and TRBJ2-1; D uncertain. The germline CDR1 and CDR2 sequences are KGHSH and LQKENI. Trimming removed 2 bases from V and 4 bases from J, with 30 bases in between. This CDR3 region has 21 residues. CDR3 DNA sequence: TGTGCCAGCTCACCAAAGTCTAATCCGGGTACGCCTTACGGGCCGTACAATGAGCAGTTCTTC. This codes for CASSPKSNPGTPYGPYNEQFF. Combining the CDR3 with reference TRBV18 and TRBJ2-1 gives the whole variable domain NAGVMQNPRHLVRRRGQEARLRCSPMKGHSHVYWYRQLPEEGLKFMVYLQKENIIDESGMPKERFSAEFPKEGPSILRIQQVVRGDSAAYFCASSPKSNPGTPYGPYNEQFFGPGTRLTVL.

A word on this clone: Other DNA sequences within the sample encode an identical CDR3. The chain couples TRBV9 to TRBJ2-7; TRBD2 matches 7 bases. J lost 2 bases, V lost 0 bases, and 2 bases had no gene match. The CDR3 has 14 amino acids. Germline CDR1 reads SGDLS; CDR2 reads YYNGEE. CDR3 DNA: TGTGCCAGCAGCGTAGGGGGAGGGACCTACGAGCAGTACTTC. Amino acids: CASSVGGGTYEQYF. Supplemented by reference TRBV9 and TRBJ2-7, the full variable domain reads DSGVTQTPKHLITATGQRVTLRCSPRSGDLSVYWYQQSLDQGLQFLIQYYNGEERAKGNILERFSAQQFPDLHSELNLSSLELGDSALYFCASSVGGGTYEQYFGPGTRLTVT.

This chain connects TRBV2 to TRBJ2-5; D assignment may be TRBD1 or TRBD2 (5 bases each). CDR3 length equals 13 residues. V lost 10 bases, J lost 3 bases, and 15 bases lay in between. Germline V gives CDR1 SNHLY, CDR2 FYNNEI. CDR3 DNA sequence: TGTGCCATTAACCCGGGACGTAAAGAGACCCAGTACTTC. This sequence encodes CAINPGRKETQYF.

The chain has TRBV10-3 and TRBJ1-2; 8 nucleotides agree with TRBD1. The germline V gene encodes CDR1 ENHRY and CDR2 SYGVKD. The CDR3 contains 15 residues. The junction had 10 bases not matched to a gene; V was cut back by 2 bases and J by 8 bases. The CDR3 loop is CAISERGRGPVGYTF. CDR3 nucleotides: TGTGCCATCAGTGAGAGGGGCAGGGGGCCGGTAGGCTACACCTTC.

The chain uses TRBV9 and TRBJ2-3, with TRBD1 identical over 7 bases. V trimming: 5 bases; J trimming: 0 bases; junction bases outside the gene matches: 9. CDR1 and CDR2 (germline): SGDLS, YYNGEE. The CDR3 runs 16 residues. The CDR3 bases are TGTGCCAGCAGTGCCAGGGGGTTACCTAGCACAGATACGCAGTATTTT. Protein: CASSARGLPSTDTQYF.

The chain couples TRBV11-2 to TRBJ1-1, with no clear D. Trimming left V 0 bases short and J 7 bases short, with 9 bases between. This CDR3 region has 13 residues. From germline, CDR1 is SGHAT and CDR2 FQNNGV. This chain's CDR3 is CASSLEAAYEAFF. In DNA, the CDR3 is TGTGCCAGCAGCTTAGAGGCAGCATATGAAGCTTTCTTT.

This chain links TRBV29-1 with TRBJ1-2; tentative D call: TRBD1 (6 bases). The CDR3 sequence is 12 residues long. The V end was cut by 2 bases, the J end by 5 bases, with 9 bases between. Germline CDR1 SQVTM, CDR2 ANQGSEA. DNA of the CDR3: TGCAGCGTTGAAAACACAGGGTATGGCTACACCTTC. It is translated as CSVENTGYGYTF.

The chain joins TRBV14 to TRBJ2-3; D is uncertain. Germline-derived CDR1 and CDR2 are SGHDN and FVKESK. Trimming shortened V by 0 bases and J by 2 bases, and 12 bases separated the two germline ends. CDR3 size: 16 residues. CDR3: CASSQEWGRYTDTQYF. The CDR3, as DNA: TGTGCCAGCAGCCAAGAGTGGGGAAGGTACACAGATACGCAGTATTTT.

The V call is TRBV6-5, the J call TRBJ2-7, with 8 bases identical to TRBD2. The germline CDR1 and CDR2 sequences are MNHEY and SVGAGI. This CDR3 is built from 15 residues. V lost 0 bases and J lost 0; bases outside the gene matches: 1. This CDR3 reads CASSYSSGSSYEQYF. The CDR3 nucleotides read TGTGCCAGCAGTTACTCAAGCGGGAGCTCCTACGAGCAGTACTTC.